Reported below is one TCR beta chain. The CDR3 has 17 residues. The J segment lost 6 bases and the V segment lost 6 bases, leaving 14 bases of the junction unmatched. Germline values: CDR1 MDHEN, CDR2 SYDVKM. The data derive from a study of shared clonotypes between healthy human individuals. For the study at large: Each donor's CD4 naive and CD4 memory cells filled three plates apiece, CD8 naive two, and CD8 memory one.

Naive CD4+ cells were CD45RA-selected; the remaining cells were memory. The assay was immunoSEQ multiplex PCR, and TCRdb's table has in-frame clones only and misses some. The table shows about 680,000 clones, with around 73% occurring only once. The TCR sequence derives from a woman aged 25 to 45 in good health. The specimen was memory CD4+ T cells sorted from blood. Described subset: CD45RA-negative fraction. The genes are TRBV28 and TRBJ2-2, with TRBD2 identical over 9 bases. CDR3 sequence (DNA): TGTGCCAGCAGACCTATAGCGGGAGTCCATCATTCCGGGGAGCTGTTTTTT. Residues: CASRPIAGVHHSGELFF. Based on the CDR3 plus reference TRBV28 and TRBJ2-2, the full variable domain is DVKVTQSSRYLVKRTGEKVFLECVQDMDHENMFWYRQDPGLGLRLIYFSYDVKMKEKGDIPEGYSVSREKKERFSLILESASTNQTSMYLCASRPIAGVHHSGELFFGEGSRLTVL.